This T cell receptor (beta chain) was recovered during a study of patients and donors after allogeneic stem cell transplantation. A single record per CDR3 protein comes from TCRdb applying MiXCR to the RT-PCR reads. The data contain about 960,000 distinct CDR3 sequences, more than 15% of them singletons. This clonotype was picked up a small number of times. Deletions cut 4 bases from V and 6 bases from J, with 13 bases between. CDR1 is KGHSH, CDR2 LQKENI, per germline. CDR3 length: 14 residues. This sequence was found in a human donor who was either an allogeneic HSCT recipient or a stem cell or donor lymphocyte infusion donor (not recorded which). It is not recorded whose cells these are; they may come from a transplant donor. The chain combines TRBV18 with TRBJ1-5; a weak D match, TRBD1 (6 bases). Sequencing was carried out using blood, either unsorted or a sorted T cell fraction (not recorded which). CDR3 coding DNA: TGTGCCAGCTCACAACAGGGTCGAGGTCAGCCCCAGCATTTT. It specifies CASSQQGRGQPQHF.